The sequence of this TCR beta chain was determined in a study of blood T cell repertoires in COVID-19 (dated by TCRdb to about 2020). Describing the broader study: Samples from collaborators originated in the United States, Italy and Spain and spanned both the acute and convalescent phases of COVID-19. Where available, HLA class I and class II types were taken from metadata supplied by the sample provider and were not determined by assay-based typing. The repertoires were released in a freely available public database intended as a resource for research on the immune response to SARS-CoV-2. The prospective study material was composed of cDNA or gDNA derived from T cells, B-cell-depleted T cells, or PBMCs. Samples were obtained from the ongoing ImmuneRACE study (first 160 participants) and from 1,254 subjects provided by 6 global collaborators. The sample metadata nearly always contained a de-identified subject ID, COVID-19 status, age in years and sex. Deeply sampled blood TCRbeta repertoires from subjects exposed to, actively infected with, or recovered from COVID-19 were included in the dataset. General findings and caveats noted by the study authors: How much clinical and demographic metadata was included differed by source and by participant, and the metadata was provided uncurated.

To note about this clone: What this receptor recognizes is not known. Qualities for individual bases were not recorded, and no much larger clone is one base off.

TCRbeta CDR3 regions were amplified from genomic DNA by means of the immunoSEQ Assay, a bias-controlled multiplex PCR. As for how the authors treated the data: Within the assay, amplification of reference gene primers was used to estimate how many nucleated cells each sample contained. Sequence reads were collapsed and filtered to measure the absolute abundance of every unique TCRbeta CDR3 rearrangement. For each sample, productive Simpson clonality was calculated by taking the square root of Simpson's diversity index across productive rearrangements. This is the immuneACCESS table as TCRdb keeps it, with only in-frame sequences that have V and J called. A part of the clones is gone; compared with another copy, unresolved V genes explain less than half, and the rest is unexplained. The V and J calls and clone size are taken from that table; D and trimming were inferred from the DNA. Recorded for this sample are more than 250,000 clones; roughly 84% of them occurred a single time. The ten largest clones take up 1% of the sample.

Each collaborating institution followed its own protocols to collect whole blood in K2EDTA tubes. For TCRbeta analysis, collaborators shipped samples in one of three forms: frozen whole blood, isolated PBMCs, or DNA extracted from either of those sample types. V lost 5 bases and J lost 6 bases; the stretch between them is 10 bases long. Measured from the cysteine to the phenylalanine, the CDR3 is 13 residues long. Only the CDR3 region is kept as DNA, spanning 39 bases read in frame from base 1. CDR1 and CDR2, looked up from the germline V gene, are MDHEN and SYDVKM. This receptor was obtained from a man aged 45-65 years with active or convalescent COVID-19. The V and J segments used are TRBV28 and TRBJ2-2; matching of 5 bases hints at TRBD1 as the D gene. Sequencing was carried out using peripheral blood. The CDR3 loop reads CASSVNRPGELFF. The DNA sequence follows: TGTGCCAGCAGTGTCAACAGGCCCGGGGAGCTGTTTTTT.